The T cell receptor beta chain under discussion was sequenced for a study of technical replicates of blood from a handful of donors. In germline, CDR1 is ENHRY, CDR2 SYGVKD. Unmatched junction bases numbered 18, after V lost 3 bases and J lost 5 bases. This CDR3 spans 20 amino acids. Sequenced by immunoSEQ multiplex PCR; TCRdb stores in-frame clones only, minus some. The sample carries approximately 13,000 clones, 65% to 90% recorded once. The V and J genes are TRBV10-3 and TRBJ2-2; 10 nucleotides align to TRBD2. The TCR sequence derives from a human donor in good health. Sequencing input: PBMCs. Here the CDR3 DNA reads TGTGCCATCAGTGACGGATTCGCCCCACTAGCGGGAATTTCTACCGGGGAGCTGTTTTTT. Its protein is CAISDGFAPLAGISTGELFF.